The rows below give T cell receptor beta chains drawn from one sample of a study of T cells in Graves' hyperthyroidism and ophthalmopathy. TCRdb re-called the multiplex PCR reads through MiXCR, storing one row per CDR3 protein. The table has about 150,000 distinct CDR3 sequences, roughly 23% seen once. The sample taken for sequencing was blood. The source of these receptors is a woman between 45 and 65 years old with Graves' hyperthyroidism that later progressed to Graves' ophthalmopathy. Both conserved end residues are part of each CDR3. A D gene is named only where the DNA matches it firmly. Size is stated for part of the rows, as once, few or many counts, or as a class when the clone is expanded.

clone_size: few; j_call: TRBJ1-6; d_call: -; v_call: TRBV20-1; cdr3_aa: CSARGPGGSYNSPLHF; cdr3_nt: TGCAGTGCTAGAGGCCCTGGGGGCTCCTATAATTCACCCCTCCACTTT
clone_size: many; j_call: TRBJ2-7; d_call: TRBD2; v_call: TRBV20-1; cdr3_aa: CSAREGGRAYEQYF; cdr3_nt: TGCAGTGCTAGAGAGGGCGGGAGGGCCTACGAGCAGTACTTC
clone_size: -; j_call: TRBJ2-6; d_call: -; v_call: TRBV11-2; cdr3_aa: CASSPSFGANVLTF; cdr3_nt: TGTGCCAGCAGCCCCTCCTTCGGGGCCAACGTCCTGACTTTC
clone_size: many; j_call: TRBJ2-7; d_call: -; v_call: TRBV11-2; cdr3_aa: CASSLVDSAYEQYF; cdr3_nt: TGTGCCAGCAGCTTAGTAGACTCGGCCTACGAGCAGTACTTC
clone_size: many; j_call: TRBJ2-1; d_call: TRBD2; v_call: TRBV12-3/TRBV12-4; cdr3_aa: CASSLAMSGSYVWNEQFF; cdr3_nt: TGTGCCAGCAGTTTAGCTATGAGCGGGAGTTACGTTTGGAATGAGCAGTTCTTC
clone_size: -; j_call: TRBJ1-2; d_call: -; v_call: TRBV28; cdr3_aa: CASRPTGTTTYGYTF; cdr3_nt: TGTGCCAGCAGGCCGACCGGGACAACTACTTATGGCTACACCTTC
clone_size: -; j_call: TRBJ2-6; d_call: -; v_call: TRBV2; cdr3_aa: CASSAGAAGANVLTF; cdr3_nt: TGTGCCAGCAGTGCCGGTGCCGCTGGGGCCAACGTCCTGACTTTC
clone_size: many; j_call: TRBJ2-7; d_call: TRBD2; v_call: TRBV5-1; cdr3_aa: CASRQGLAGVREQYF; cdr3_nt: TGCGCCAGCAGACAGGGACTAGCGGGAGTCCGCGAGCAGTACTTC
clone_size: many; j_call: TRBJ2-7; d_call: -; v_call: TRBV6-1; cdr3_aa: CASSYAPSGYEQYF; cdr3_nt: TGTGCCAGCAGTTACGCCCCCTCCGGGTACGAGCAGTACTTC
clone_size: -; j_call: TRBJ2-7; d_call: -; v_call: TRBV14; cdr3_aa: CASSQEAGEQYF; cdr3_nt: TGTGCCAGCAGCCAAGAGGCGGGCGAGCAGTACTTC
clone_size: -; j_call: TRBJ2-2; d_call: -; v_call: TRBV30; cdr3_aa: CAWGHLGAAAGELFF; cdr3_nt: TGTGCCTGGGGGCACCTCGGGGCTGCCGCCGGGGAGCTGTTTTTT
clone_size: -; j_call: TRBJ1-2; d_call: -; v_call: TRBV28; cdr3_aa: CASSLRAGRREGYTF; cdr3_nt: TGTGCCAGCAGTTTGAGGGCAGGGAGAAGAGAAGGCTACACCTTC
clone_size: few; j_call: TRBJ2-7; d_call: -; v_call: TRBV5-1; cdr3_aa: CASSLATFSYEQYF; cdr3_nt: TGCGCCAGCAGCTTGGCAACTTTCTCCTACGAGCAGTACTTC
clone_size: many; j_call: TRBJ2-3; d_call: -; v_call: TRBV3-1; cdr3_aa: CASSQDQSVDTQYF; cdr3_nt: TGTGCCAGCAGCCAAGATCAGTCAGTAGATACGCAGTATTTT
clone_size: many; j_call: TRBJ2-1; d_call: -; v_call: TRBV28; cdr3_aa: CASSSFPAAVDNEQFF; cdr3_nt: TGTGCCAGCAGTTCCTTCCCCGCGGCGGTGGACAATGAGCAGTTCTTC
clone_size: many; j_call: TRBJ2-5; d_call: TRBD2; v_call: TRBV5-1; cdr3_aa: CASSSGDHQETQYF; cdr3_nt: TGCGCCAGCAGCAGCGGGGACCACCAAGAGACCCAGTACTTC
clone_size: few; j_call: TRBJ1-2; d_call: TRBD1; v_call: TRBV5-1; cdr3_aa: CASSWDRRSYGYTF; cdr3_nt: TGCGCCAGCAGCTGGGACAGGAGATCCTATGGCTACACCTTC
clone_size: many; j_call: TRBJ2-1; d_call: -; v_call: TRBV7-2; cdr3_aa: CASSLDWSSYNEQFF; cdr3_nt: TGTGCCAGCAGCTTAGATTGGAGCTCCTACAATGAGCAGTTCTTC
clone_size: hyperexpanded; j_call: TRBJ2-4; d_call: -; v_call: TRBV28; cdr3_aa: CASSRRSGAKNIQYF; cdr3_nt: TGTGCCAGCAGCCGACGTTCGGGAGCCAAAAACATTCAGTACTTC
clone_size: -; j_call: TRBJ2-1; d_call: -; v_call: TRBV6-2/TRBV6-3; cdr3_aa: CASSLGGNYNEQFF; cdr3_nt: TGTGCCAGCAGTCTGGGGGGCAACTACAATGAGCAGTTCTTC
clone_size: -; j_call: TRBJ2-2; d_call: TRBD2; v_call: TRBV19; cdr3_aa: CASSIRTSGSFTGELFF; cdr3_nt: TGTGCCAGTAGTATTAGGACTAGCGGGAGTTTCACCGGGGAGCTGTTTTTT
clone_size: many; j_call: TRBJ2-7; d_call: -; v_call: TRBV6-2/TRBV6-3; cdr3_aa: CASSSANTYEQYF; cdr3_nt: TGTGCCAGCAGTTCTGCTAATACCTACGAGCAGTACTTC